This TCR beta chain was recorded in a study of pediatric ulcerative colitis. Findings of the study overall: Repertoires came from total lymphocyte DNA, so rare subsets like regulatory T cells may be missed. Two patients' blood samples yielded substantially fewer templates. Blood-rectal clonal overlap within each person was significantly higher in ulcerative colitis patients than controls. Rectal repertoires separated controls, mild-moderate and acute severe colitis.

In germline, CDR1 is MNHEY, CDR2 SMNVEV (reference sequence). The CDR3 is made up of 14 amino acids. V dropped 8 bases and J dropped 0 bases, with 11 bases sitting between them. A few counts support this clone. No antigen is known for it. Sequencing was performed with immunoSEQ multiplex PCR; in TCRdb, only in-frame clones are kept and a portion is missing. The sample carries tens of thousands of clones, about nine tenths recorded once. The receptor was isolated from a boy younger than 18 who was a control in a study of pediatric ulcerative colitis. The sequencing input was blood. The genes are TRBV27 and TRBJ1-5; possible D gene TRBD1, 6 bases. CDR3 sequence: CASRTVYSNQPQHF. For the CDR3, the DNA is TGTGCCAGCCGGACAGTTTATAGCAATCAGCCCCAGCATTTT.